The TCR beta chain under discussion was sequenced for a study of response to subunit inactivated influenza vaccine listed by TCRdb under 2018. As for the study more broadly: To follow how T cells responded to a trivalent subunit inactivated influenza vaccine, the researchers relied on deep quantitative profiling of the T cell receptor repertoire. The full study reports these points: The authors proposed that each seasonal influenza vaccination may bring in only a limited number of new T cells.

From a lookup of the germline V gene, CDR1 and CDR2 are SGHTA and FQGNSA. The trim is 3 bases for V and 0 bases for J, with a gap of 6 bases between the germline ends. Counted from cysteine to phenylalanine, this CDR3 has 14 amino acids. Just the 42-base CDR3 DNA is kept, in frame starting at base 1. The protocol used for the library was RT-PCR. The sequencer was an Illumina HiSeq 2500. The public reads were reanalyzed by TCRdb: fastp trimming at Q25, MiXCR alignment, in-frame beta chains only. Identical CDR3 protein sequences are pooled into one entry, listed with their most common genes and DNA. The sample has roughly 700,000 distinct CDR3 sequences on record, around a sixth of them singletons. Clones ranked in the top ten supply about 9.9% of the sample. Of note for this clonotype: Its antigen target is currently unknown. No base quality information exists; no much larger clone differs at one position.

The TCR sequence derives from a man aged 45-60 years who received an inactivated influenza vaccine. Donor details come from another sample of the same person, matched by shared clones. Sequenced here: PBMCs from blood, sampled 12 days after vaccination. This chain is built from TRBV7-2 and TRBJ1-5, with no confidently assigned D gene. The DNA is TGTGCCAGCAGCTTGACACCTAGCAATCAGCCCCAGCATTTT. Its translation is CASSLTPSNQPQHF.